This T cell receptor beta chain was sequenced during a study of PD-L1 blockade in urothelial cancer. Study summary: Patients arrived having already received 0 to 3 prior chemotherapy regimens. There were a median of about 140,000 T cells in blood samples. General observations from the study: Lower pretreatment blood TCR clonality, under the median, predicted better survival, researchers reported.

Repertoires were generated with immunoSEQ multiplex PCR, while TCRdb's copy carries only in-frame clones and drops some. The table lists about 110,000 clones, around 93% of them singletons. A word on this clone: Its antigen is not identified.

Germline loops: CDR1 SGHVS, CDR2 FQNEAQ. V was pared by 4 bases and J by 4 bases, with 13 bases between. This CDR3 is built from 14 residues. Documented time point: peripheral blood 6 weeks after treatment start. The patients had locally advanced or metastatic urothelial carcinoma. This TCR was sampled from a man aged 55 to 70 with urothelial cancer. This rearrangement joins TRBV7-8 to TRBJ2-5; D might be TRBD2 (5 bases). The specimen was PBMCs, collected around atezolizumab (anti-PD-L1) treatment. CDR3: CASSSGVGRETQYF. CDR3 in DNA: TGTGCCAGCAGCTCCGGGGTAGGGAGAGAGACCCAGTACTTC. The whole variable domain, remainder taken from reference TRBV7-8 and TRBJ2-5, is GAGVSQSPRYKVAKRGQDVALRCDPISGHVSLFWYQQALGQGPEFLTYFQNEAQLDKSGLPSDRFFAERPEGSVSTLKIQRTQQEDSAVYLCASSSGVGRETQYFGPGTRLLVL.